Presented here are 31 T cell receptor beta chains from one specimen sequenced in a study of vaccination effects on CD4 cells after COVID-19 (dated 2022 in TCRdb). To identify antigen-specific CD4+ T cell clonotypes by their expansion, the ViraFEST assay first stimulated PBMC with viral peptide pools and then applied TCR sequencing. After about 10 days of culture, CD4+ T cells were isolated with the EasySep CD4+ T cell isolation kit. Participants received two doses of either the BNT162b2 or the mRNA-1273 mRNA SARS-CoV-2 vaccine. Their cognate antigens are unknown. Library preparation was by the immunoSEQ multiplex PCR assay. TCRdb stores this immuneACCESS table with in-frame sequences only. Part of the clones is absent; in the studies checked, under half of the shortfall reflects unresolved V genes, and no reason is known for the rest. Across this sample there are around 81,000 clones, with 60% to 80% seen only once. About 1.2% of the sample is taken by the ten largest.

The sequences come from CD4+ T cells from PBMCs cultured with HCoV-OC43 spike peptides, collected after COVID-19 vaccination. The cell subset or site label, as the study defines it: HCoV-OC43 spike overlapping peptide pool stimulation. These receptor sequences come from a human donor who received a COVID-19 vaccine.

The chain couples TRBV6-2 or TRBV6-3 to TRBJ2-1; the match to TRBD2 covers 11 bases. J was trimmed by 3 bases and V by 4 bases; bases with no gene match: 8. CDR1 and CDR2 (germline): MNHEY, SVGEGT. The CDR3 consists of 17 residues. The CDR3 sequence is CASSSLLLAGDYNEQFF. CDR3 DNA sequence: TGTGCCAGCAGTTCTCTCCTACTAGCGGGGGACTACAATGAGCAGTTCTTC.

V usage is TRBV7-2 and J usage is TRBJ1-2; 8 bases map to TRBD1. Trimming cost V 5 bases and J 2 bases; bases outside gene matches: 7. The CDR3 consists of 15 residues. The V gene's germline CDR1 is SGHTA and CDR2 FQGNSA. This CDR3 is CASSPQTGANYGYTF. The CDR3 DNA reads TGTGCCAGCAGCCCCCAGACAGGGGCAAACTATGGCTACACCTTC. Full variable domain (remainder filled in from reference TRBV7-2 and TRBJ1-2): GAGVSQSPSNKVTEKGKDVELRCDPISGHTALYWYRQSLGQGLEFLIYFQGNSAPDKSGLPSDRFSAERTGGSVSTLTIQRTQQEDSAVYLCASSPQTGANYGYTFGSGTRLTVV.

This chain joins TRBV29-1 and TRBJ1-1; possible D gene TRBD1, 5 bases. This CDR3 has 12 residues. Trimming pared 5 bases from V and 5 bases from J, leaving 12 bases between. Germline lookup yields CDR1 SQVTM and CDR2 ANQGSEA. Here the CDR3 DNA reads TGCAGCGTTCCGGACACGGGGACTGAAGCTTTCTTT. It yields the protein CSVPDTGTEAFF.

In this sample, this clone turned up once. The gene calls are TRBV5-1 and TRBJ2-1; D remains ambiguous. Trimming took 1 base from V and 6 from J, leaving 8 bases between them. CDR3 length: 13 amino acids. Germline-derived CDR1 and CDR2 are SGHRS and YFSETQ. CDR3 in amino acids: CASSLWRVNEQFF. The CDR3 coding sequence is TGCGCCAGCAGCTTGTGGCGTGTCAATGAGCAGTTCTTC.

The V and J genes are TRBV20-1 and TRBJ1-4; D uncertain. Trimming took off 6 bases at V and 11 bases at J, with 13 bases between the two ends. Germline V gives CDR1 DFQATT, CDR2 SNEGSKA (reference sequence). The CDR3 loop spans 11 amino acids. CDR3 loop: CSAPWGWKLFF. The CDR3 DNA follows: TGCAGTGCCCCCTGGGGTTGGAAACTGTTTTTT.

The J gene is TRBJ2-5, the V gene TRBV6-2 or TRBV6-3; a weak D match, TRBD1 (6 bases). V lost 2 bases and J lost 5, with 12 bases in between. Germline V gives CDR1 MNHEY, CDR2 SVGEGT. The CDR3 has 14 amino acids. CDR3 nucleotides: TGTGCCAGCAGTTACACAGGGCTGTCCGAGACCCAGTACTTC. It codes for CASSYTGLSETQYF.

J is TRBJ1-2 and V is TRBV7-2; 7 bases map to TRBD1. With 5 bases clipped from V and 4 bases from J, the junction kept 7 bases outside the gene matches. CDR1 SGHTA and CDR2 FQGNSA come from the germline V gene. The CDR3 covers 14 residues. The CDR3 protein is CASSPGTAIYGYTF. The DNA of the CDR3 is TGTGCCAGCAGCCCAGGGACAGCCATCTATGGCTACACCTTC. Variable domain in full (rest from reference TRBV7-2 and TRBJ1-2): GAGVSQSPSNKVTEKGKDVELRCDPISGHTALYWYRQSLGQGLEFLIYFQGNSAPDKSGLPSDRFSAERTGGSVSTLTIQRTQQEDSAVYLCASSPGTAIYGYTFGSGTRLTVV.

This clone occurred once. This rearrangement joins TRBV6-4 to TRBJ2-7; D perhaps matches TRBD1 (6 bases). V was clipped by 4 bases and J by 0 bases, with 10 bases between them. Per the germline V gene, CDR1 is MRHNA and CDR2 is SNTAGT. The CDR3 length is 14 residues. CDR3 DNA sequence: TGTGCCAGCAGTGCCCTGGACAGCTCCTACGAGCAGTACGTC. This gives the protein CASSALDSSYEQYV.

The CDR3 nucleotides read TGTGCCAGCAGTGAAGAGGGGGGTATAGGGCAGCCCCAGCATTTT. Translation gives CASSEEGGIGQPQHF. The chain carries TRBV6-1 and TRBJ1-5, with D maybe TRBD1 (6 bases). The CDR3 contains 15 residues. V lost 1 base and J lost 7, with 14 bases in between. Germline CDR1 reads MNHNS; CDR2 reads SASEGT.

The chain uses TRBV18 and TRBJ1-2, with 7 bases aligning to TRBD1. Germline V gene lookup returns CDR1 KGHSH and CDR2 LQKENI. The CDR3 consists of 16 residues. The V gene end was trimmed by 4 bases and the J gene end by 0 bases; junction bases not matched to a gene: 8. The CDR3 DNA reads as TGTGCCAGCTCACAGAGGCAGGGGGGCGCTAACTATGGCTACACCTTC. Amino acid sequence: CASSQRQGGANYGYTF. Drawing the rest from reference TRBV18 and TRBJ1-2, the complete variable domain is NAGVMQNPRHLVRRRGQEARLRCSPMKGHSHVYWYRQLPEEGLKFMVYLQKENIIDESGMPKERFSAEFPKEGPSILRIQQVVRGDSAAYFCASSQRQGGANYGYTFGSGTRLTVV.

This chain links TRBV6-5 with TRBJ2-3; D remains ambiguous. Germline CDR1 and CDR2: MNHEY and SVGAGI. The CDR3 totals 14 residues. The ends were cut back, 7 bases at V and 2 bases at J, with 13 bases in the middle. The CDR3 loop is CASTEIAYTDTQYF. CDR3 sequence (DNA): TGTGCCAGCACCGAGATAGCATACACAGATACGCAGTATTTT.

V usage is TRBV12-3 or TRBV12-4 and J usage is TRBJ2-1; 8 bases are shared with TRBD2. V lost 5 bases to trimming and J lost 12 bases; unmatched junction nucleotides: 9. The CDR3 consists of 13 residues. The CDR3 spells CASSPGTRRRQFF. CDR3 DNA: TGTGCCAGCAGTCCCGGGACTAGAAGAAGGCAGTTCTTC.

This clone was counted a few times. The chain is built from TRBV6-4 and TRBJ1-1, with 10 bases aligning to TRBD1. The germline gives CDR1 MRHNA, CDR2 SNTAGT. CDR3 length: 20 residues. After removal of 7 bases from V and 0 bases from J, the junction contained 20 bases not matched to a gene. DNA for the CDR3: TGTGCCAGCACCCGACCGAGTCCGGGACAGGGGAGGGGGATGAACACTGAAGCTTTCTTT. Translating gives CASTRPSPGQGRGMNTEAFF.

The V and J genes are TRBV7-2 and TRBJ2-1; a weak D match, TRBD2 (5 bases). This CDR3 comprises 12 residues. Germline lookup yields CDR1 SGHTA and CDR2 FQGNSA. Deletions cut 3 bases from V and 9 bases from J, with 9 bases between. CDR3 nucleotide sequence: TGTGCCAGCAGCTTCGGGGTAGGTGAGCAGTTCTTC. This translates into CASSFGVGEQFF.

This clone was picked up a small number of times. The genes are TRBV18 and TRBJ2-3; 7 bases align to TRBD1. Germline CDR1 is KGHSH and CDR2 is LQKENI. The ends lost 4 bases at V and 0 bases at J; junction bases unmatched: 1. The CDR3 is made up of 14 amino acids. In DNA form, the CDR3 reads TGTGCCAGCTCACGACAGGGAAGCACAGATACGCAGTATTTT. Its protein product is CASSRQGSTDTQYF.

This clone was detected only a few times. This rearrangement joins TRBV5-5 to TRBJ1-1; 8 bases fit TRBD1. The CDR3 consists of 15 residues. Germline V gene sequence: CDR1 SGHKS, CDR2 YYEKEE (reference sequence). J gave up 5 bases and V 2 bases, and 8 bases lay outside the gene matches. The CDR3 nucleotides read TGTGCCAGCAGCTTCACAGGGGGAGGAGAGACTGAAGCTTTCTTT. It codes for CASSFTGGGETEAFF.

A few counts support this clone. The V call is TRBV7-9, the J call TRBJ1-1; D is perhaps TRBD1 (6 bases). The CDR3 is 16 amino acids. Germline V gene data show CDR1 as SEHNR and CDR2 as FQNEAQ (reference sequence). V shed 0 bases and J shed 3 bases, with 14 bases lying between them. CDR3 coding DNA: TGTGCCAGCAGCTTAGCGGGGGGCAGGGCGGACACTGAAGCTTTCTTT. Protein: CASSLAGGRADTEAFF.

The chain links TRBV27 to TRBJ1-4; unclear D gene. Germline V gene lookup returns CDR1 MNHEY and CDR2 SMNVEV (reference sequence). V lost 8 bases, J lost 8 bases, and 18 bases lay in between. This CDR3 spans 14 amino acids. The CDR3 DNA sequence: TGTGCCAGCGCCTCCTACGGGGTATCGGAAAAACTGTTTTTT. Protein sequence: CASASYGVSEKLFF.

This clone was seen only a few times. The J gene is TRBJ1-6, the V gene TRBV30; a possible D gene is TRBD1 (5 bases). The ends were cut back, 4 bases at V and 13 bases at J, with 17 bases in the middle. The CDR3 has 13 residues. Per germline, CDR1 GTSNPN and CDR2 SVGIG (reference sequence). The CDR3 spells CAWKGPLRHPLHF. The CDR3, as DNA: TGTGCCTGGAAGGGGCCGTTGAGACATCCCCTCCACTTT.

This chain uses TRBV5-1 with TRBJ1-4, with no clear D. The CDR3 extends over 13 amino acids. Germline V CDR1 and CDR2: SGHRS, YFSETQ. The V and J ends lost 3 bases and 6 bases respectively, with 9 bases between them. This CDR3 is CASSWGSDEKLFF. The CDR3 nucleotides read TGCGCCAGCAGCTGGGGATCGGATGAAAAACTGTTTTTT.

V and J are TRBV18 and TRBJ1-1; D gene ambiguous. Trimming took off 1 base at V and 1 base at J, with 10 bases between the two ends. CDR1 is KGHSH, CDR2 LQKENI, per germline. The CDR3 runs to 15 residues. The DNA of the CDR3 is TGTGCCAGCTCACCACTACCCGGGGAGAACACTGAAGCTTTCTTT. It specifies CASSPLPGENTEAFF.

The table lists this clone with a few counts. The chain carries TRBV15 and TRBJ2-7, with D perhaps matching TRBD1 (5 bases). Trimming shortened V by 0 bases and J by 6 bases, and 12 bases separated the two germline ends. Per germline, CDR1 LNHNV and CDR2 YYDKDF (reference sequence). The CDR3 extends over 14 amino acids. The CDR3 region is CATSRDLDSTEQYV. The CDR3 region has the DNA TGTGCCACCAGCAGAGATCTAGACAGTACCGAGCAGTACGTC.

The gene calls are TRBV7-2 and TRBJ1-6; no firm D call. Trimming cost V 2 bases and J 9 bases, with 14 bases left between them. The CDR3 loop spans 15 amino acids. Germline loops: CDR1 SGHTA, CDR2 FQGNSA. The CDR3 protein is CASSLSGSPRSPLHF. The DNA of the CDR3 is TGTGCCAGCAGCTTATCGGGCAGCCCACGTTCACCCCTCCACTTT.

The chain couples TRBV7-2 to TRBJ1-5, with 11 positions matching TRBD1. This CDR3 is 15 amino acids long. Looked up from germline, CDR1 is SGHTA and CDR2 is FQGNSA. The V gene end was trimmed by 5 bases and the J gene end by 5 bases; junction bases not matched to a gene: 5. DNA of the CDR3: TGTGCCAGCAGCCGGACAGGGGGCTCGTATCAGCCCCAGCATTTT. Protein: CASSRTGGSYQPQHF.

This clone was recorded only once. The chain uses TRBV6-6 and TRBJ1-2; no clear D gene. V dropped 6 bases and J dropped 0 bases, with 8 bases sitting between them. The CDR3 covers 13 residues. The germline V gene encodes CDR1 MNHNY and CDR2 SVGAGI (reference sequence). In DNA, the CDR3 is TGTGCCAGCAGGGCGGGAGCTAACTATGGCTACACCTTC. Amino acid sequence: CASRAGANYGYTF.

This clone was recorded a few times. DNA of the CDR3: TGTGCCAGCAGCGCGGGACTAGCGGGGGACAATGAGCAGTTCTTC. It codes for CASSAGLAGDNEQFF. The chain carries TRBV9 and TRBJ2-1, with 14 bases lining up with TRBD2. The V gene's germline CDR1 is SGDLS and CDR2 YYNGEE. The CDR3 runs to 15 residues. Trimming at V came to 3 bases and at J to 5 bases, leaving 1 base not matched to a gene.

This rearrangement joins TRBV12-3 or TRBV12-4 to TRBJ2-5; D perhaps matches TRBD2 (6 bases). V was trimmed by 6 bases and J by 5 bases, leaving 10 bases between them. The CDR3 contains 12 residues. This chain's CDR3 is CASRREAETQYF. The CDR3 nucleotides read TGTGCCAGCAGAAGGGAGGCCGAGACCCAGTACTTC.

This clone has a handful of counts. The chain recombines TRBV2 with TRBJ1-6; perhaps TRBD1 as D (6 bases). Trimming removed 8 bases at V and 10 bases at J, with 24 bases between. This CDR3 has 16 amino acids. Germline CDR1 reads SNHLY; CDR2 reads FYNNEI. CDR3 residues: CASVRDTGRGGSPLHF. The CDR3 DNA is TGTGCCAGCGTCCGGGACACCGGGCGGGGAGGATCACCCCTCCACTTT. The full variable domain, with the rest looked up from reference TRBV2 and TRBJ1-6, is EPEVTQTPSHQVTQMGQEVILRCVPISNHLYFYWYRQILGQKVEFLVSFYNNEISEKSEIFDDQFSVERPDGSNFTLKIRSTKLEDSAMYFCASVRDTGRGGSPLHFGNGTRLTVT.

This chain joins TRBV5-6 and TRBJ2-5; 9 nucleotides line up with TRBD1. The V gene end was trimmed by 4 bases and the J gene end by 5 bases; junction bases not matched to a gene: 6. CDR3 length: 14 residues. The germline V gene encodes CDR1 SGHDT and CDR2 YYEEEE. In DNA, the CDR3 is TGTGCCAGCAGCCCAAAGACAGGGGGGGAGACCCAGTACTTC. This translates into CASSPKTGGETQYF.

The chain couples TRBV19 to TRBJ2-5; 9 nucleotides align to TRBD1. J gave up 1 base and V 5 bases, and 8 bases lay outside the gene matches. Germline V gives CDR1 LNHDA, CDR2 SQIVND (reference sequence). The CDR3 is 16 residues long. CDR3 sequence: CASSQPPGQGQETQYF. CDR3 coding DNA: TGTGCCAGTAGTCAACCCCCGGGACAGGGCCAAGAGACCCAGTACTTC.

J is TRBJ2-3 and V is TRBV19; a weak D match, TRBD1 (5 bases). Germline values: CDR1 LNHDA, CDR2 SQIVND (reference sequence). The V gene lost 3 bases and the J gene lost 4 bases, with 17 bases spanning the gap. This CDR3 is built from 16 residues. The CDR3: CASSILHSRDPDTQYF. CDR3 DNA sequence: TGTGCCAGTAGTATTTTACACTCCAGGGATCCAGATACGCAGTATTTT.